The 18 T cell receptor beta chains given below trace back to one sample, sequenced in a study of T-cell reconstitution after alpha-beta-depleted transplantation in children. Molecular barcoding with unique molecular identifiers was used for the TCRbeta library. TCRdb independently ran MiXCR on the PCR reads; one entry per CDR3 protein. The table shows fewer than 700,000 distinct CDR3 sequences, with 10% to 15% occurring only once. The starting material was PBMCs, mostly from graft donor cells, obtained 360 days after TCRalphabeta/CD19-depleted stem cell transplant. The receptors originated from a male patient between 10 and 17 years old who had a stem cell transplant for acute myeloid leukemia, so the T cells may come from the graft donor.

The table lists this clonotype with a few counts. The rearrangement joins TRBV6-5 to TRBJ2-5, with 9 bases fitting TRBD2. The length of the CDR3 is 17 residues. The germline V gene encodes CDR1 MNHEY and CDR2 SVGAGI. Trimming cost V 0 bases and J 4 bases; bases outside gene matches: 9. The CDR3: CASSYSWASGEGETQYF. In DNA, the CDR3 is TGTGCCAGCAGTTACTCGTGGGCTAGCGGGGAGGGAGAGACCCAGTACTTC.

This clonotype occurred a few times. This chain links TRBV10-3 with TRBJ2-5, with D tentatively TRBD2 (5 bases). This CDR3 has 11 amino acids. Germline assignment: CDR1 ENHRY and CDR2 SYGVKD. V dropped 7 bases and J dropped 7 bases, with 10 bases sitting between them. The CDR3 reads CAINDAGTQYF. In DNA form, the CDR3 reads TGTGCCATCAACGACGCGGGGACCCAGTACTTC.

The gene calls are TRBV20-1 and TRBJ2-7, with 10 bases that match TRBD2. Germline loops: CDR1 DFQATT, CDR2 SNEGSKA (reference sequence). This CDR3 comprises 19 residues. The junction had 16 bases not matched to a gene; V was cut back by 0 bases and J by 2 bases. CDR3 sequence reads: CSARDWGTSVKGGTYEQYF. The DNA of the CDR3 is TGCAGTGCTAGAGATTGGGGGACTAGCGTTAAAGGGGGGACCTACGAGCAGTACTTC.

The chain uses TRBV12-3 or TRBV12-4 and TRBJ2-5; 10 bases are a match to TRBD2. The junction had 4 bases not matched to a gene; V was cut back by 7 bases and J by 5 bases. This CDR3 is 13 amino acids long. The CDR3 protein is CASTLAGVETQYF. The DNA of the CDR3 is TGTGCCAGCACCCTAGCGGGAGTGGAGACCCAGTACTTC.

In this sample, this clonotype turned up a few times. This rearrangement joins TRBV28 to TRBJ1-6; D is unclear. CDR3 length: 18 residues. The V end was cut by 2 bases, the J end by 8 bases, with 22 bases between. Germline V gene data show CDR1 as MDHEN and CDR2 as SYDVKM. CDR3 in amino acids: CASSLLPNLPQPYSPLHF. The DNA for the CDR3 is TGTGCCAGCAGTTTACTCCCCAACCTTCCCCAGCCTTATTCACCCCTCCACTTT. Full variable domain (rest looked up from reference TRBV28 and TRBJ1-6): DVKVTQSSRYLVKRTGEKVFLECVQDMDHENMFWYRQDPGLGLRLIYFSYDVKMKEKGDIPEGYSVSREKKERFSLILESASTNQTSMYLCASSLLPNLPQPYSPLHFGNGTRLTVT.

The rearrangement uses TRBV7-2 and TRBJ2-7; D remains ambiguous. V gave up 8 bases and J gave up 1 base, with 12 bases separating them. Germline V lookup: CDR1 SGHTA, CDR2 FQGNSA. CDR3 length equals 13 residues. CDR3 DNA sequence: TGTGCCAGCGTTGGTTACCTATCCTACGAGCAGTACTTC. It encodes CASVGYLSYEQYF.

The genes are TRBV19 and TRBJ2-7, with 14 bases matching TRBD2. The CDR3 is 15 amino acids. The germline V gene encodes CDR1 LNHDA and CDR2 SQIVND (reference sequence). V was pared by 6 bases and J by 1 base, with 2 bases of the junction left unmatched. CDR3 sequence (DNA): TGTGCCAGTAGCGGACTAGCGGGAGGTTCCTACGAGCAGTACTTC. As protein: CASSGLAGGSYEQYF.

The gene calls are TRBV6-5 and TRBJ1-5; no definite D call. The CDR3 is made up of 15 amino acids. V shed 6 bases and J shed 3 bases, with 15 bases lying between them. CDR1 is MNHEY and CDR2 is SVGAGI in the germline V gene. CDR3 region: CASRRGDSNNQPQHF. The CDR3 DNA sequence: TGTGCCAGCAGACGGGGAGACTCCAACAATCAGCCCCAGCATTTT.

The chain is built from TRBV25-1 and TRBJ2-5; 12 positions match TRBD2. The CDR3 is made up of 17 amino acids. The V segment lost 3 bases and the J segment 3 bases; nucleotides outside the gene matches: 8. Germline values: CDR1 MGHDK, CDR2 SYGVNS. CDR3 loop: CASSEGLAGGLKETQYF. The CDR3 DNA follows: TGTGCCAGCAGTGAGGGCCTAGCGGGAGGGCTTAAAGAGACCCAGTACTTC.

This clonotype was observed a handful of times. The chain employs TRBV10-3 and TRBJ2-1; 14 bases agree with TRBD2. Per germline, CDR1 ENHRY and CDR2 SYGVKD. The CDR3 loop spans 19 amino acids. The V gene end was trimmed by 4 bases and the J gene end by 3 bases; junction bases not matched to a gene: 11. The CDR3 region is CAISAGTSGSQDLYNEQFF. DNA for the CDR3: TGTGCCATCAGTGCGGGGACTAGCGGGAGTCAGGACCTCTACAATGAGCAGTTCTTC.

A few counts support this clonotype. V gene TRBV7-6 combines with J gene TRBJ2-5; possibly TRBD1 for D (6 bases). V lost 3 bases to trimming and J lost 5 bases, with 13 bases between them. This CDR3 is built from 14 residues. Germline lookup yields CDR1 SGHVS and CDR2 FNYEAQ. CDR3 protein: CASSLGALEETQYF. CDR3 nucleotide sequence: TGTGCCAGCAGCTTGGGGGCCCTGGAGGAGACCCAGTACTTC. Together with reference TRBV7-6 and TRBJ2-5, the CDR3 gives the full variable domain: GAGVSQSPRYKVTKRGQDVALRCDPISGHVSLYWYRQALGQGPEFLTYFNYEAQQDKSGLPNDRFSAERPEGSISTLTIQRTEQRDSAMYRCASSLGALEETQYFGPGTRLLVL.

V gene TRBV4-3 combines with J gene TRBJ2-7; D could derive from TRBD1 or TRBD2 (5 bases each). Germline values: CDR1 LGHNA, CDR2 YSLEER. Trimming removed 4 bases from V and 1 base from J, with 26 bases in between. This CDR3 spans 19 amino acids. The CDR3: CASSPHGATGTHPSYEQYF. In DNA, the CDR3 is TGCGCCAGCAGCCCCCATGGGGCTACCGGGACCCATCCGTCCTACGAGCAGTACTTC.

The chain recombines TRBV28 with TRBJ2-7; TRBD1 is a possible D gene (6 bases). Germline CDR1 reads MDHEN; CDR2 reads SYDVKM. The CDR3 runs to 14 residues. V was shortened by 3 bases and J by 4 bases, with 13 bases between the two germline ends. The CDR3, as DNA: TGTGCCAGCAGTTTCGCCAGGGGTTCTTACGAGCAGTACTTC. Its protein product is CASSFARGSYEQYF.

This clonotype has a handful of counts. V gene TRBV29-1 combines with J gene TRBJ2-5; possible D gene TRBD1, 6 bases. V lost 3 bases, J lost 4 bases, and 15 bases lay in between. CDR1 and CDR2 (germline): SQVTM, ANQGSEA. The CDR3 has 14 amino acids. In DNA form, the CDR3 reads TGCAGCGTTGATCGGCAGGGGCAACGAGAGACCCAGTACTTC. This codes for CSVDRQGQRETQYF.

This clonotype was detected many times. This chain uses TRBV12-3 or TRBV12-4 with TRBJ2-5, with 10 positions matching TRBD1. The CDR3 is 15 residues long. J gave up 2 bases and V 4 bases, and 4 bases lay outside the gene matches. CDR3 in amino acids: CASSWDRGRQETQYF. Written as DNA, the CDR3 is TGTGCCAGCAGTTGGGACAGGGGAAGGCAAGAGACCCAGTACTTC.

The chain links TRBV7-3 to TRBJ2-7; the D call may be TRBD1 or TRBD2 (6 bases each). Deletions cut 4 bases from V and 0 bases from J, with 13 bases between. CDR1 is SGHTA and CDR2 is FQGTGA in the germline V gene. The CDR3 consists of 15 residues. Here the CDR3 reads CASSSEGGPSYEQYF. Written as DNA, the CDR3 is TGTGCCAGCAGCTCTGAGGGGGGCCCCTCCTACGAGCAGTACTTC.

The chain employs TRBV25-1 and TRBJ2-7; tentative D call: TRBD1 (7 bases). Germline CDR1 MGHDK, CDR2 SYGVNS. This CDR3 has 19 residues. Trimming pared 2 bases from V and 2 bases from J, leaving 25 bases between. CDR3 sequence reads: CASSEGGGRVNHCAYEQYF. The CDR3 region has the DNA TGTGCCAGCAGTGAAGGAGGGGGCCGCGTGAACCATTGCGCCTACGAGCAGTACTTC.

This clonotype was detected only a few times. V is TRBV7-8 and J is TRBJ1-2, with unresolved D. The germline V and J ends were trimmed by 5 bases and 7 bases, with 11 bases remaining between them. The CDR3 runs to 12 residues. Per the germline V gene, CDR1 is SGHVS and CDR2 is FQNEAQ. The CDR3 DNA is TGTGCCAGCAGCCCGAGTGGCTTTGGCTACACCTTC. It yields the protein CASSPSGFGYTF.